This T cell receptor beta chain was found in a study of T cells in Graves' hyperthyroidism and ophthalmopathy. Study-wide findings and caveats: The majority of expanded thyroid clonotypes above 0.001 also appeared in blood. The model forecast ophthalmopathy, anticipating it by a median about 6.5 months before onset.

Orbital computed tomography and thyroid ultrasound, together with serum TRAb and thyroxine and clinical symptoms, were used for diagnoses. Amplified regions were TCR beta CDR3 sequences from RNA transcripts. Using the HTBI primer set, a first-round RT-PCR was run on the TCR CDR3. Using its own MiXCR run on the multiplex PCR reads, TCRdb lists one record per CDR3 protein. The data contain a few hundred thousand distinct CDR3 sequences, 20% to 25% of them singletons. This clonotype showed up just a few times. Its target is not known. Germline V gene sequence: CDR1 SGHRS, CDR2 YFSETQ. CDR3 size: 14 residues. J lost 8 bases, V lost 2 bases, and 5 bases had no gene match.

V gene TRBV5-1 combines with J gene TRBJ2-2; 8 nucleotides align to TRBD1. The source is a man aged 45-65 years with Graves' hyperthyroidism. The sequenced sample consisted of blood. Here the CDR3 DNA reads TGCGCCAGCAGCTTCCAGGGGGCGCCAGGGGAGCTGTTTTTT. It encodes CASSFQGAPGELFF.